This T cell receptor (beta chain) appears in the sequencing data of a study of blood T cell repertoires in COVID-19. Germline V lookup: CDR1 LNHNV, CDR2 YYDKDF (reference sequence). Trimming took 0 bases from V and 0 from J, leaving 9 bases between them. The CDR3 spans 15 residues. The protocol was immunoSEQ multiplex PCR, while the TCRdb copy is restricted to in-frame clones and leaves out a portion. The sample consists of about 480,000 clones, roughly nine tenths of them appearing once. The chain has TRBV15 and TRBJ2-7; D is possibly TRBD2 (5 bases). The TCR sequence derives from a woman between 50 and 59 years old with COVID-19, enrolled during active disease. The specimen was peripheral blood. This CDR3 is CATSRDGLSSYEQYF. The CDR3 nucleotides are TGTGCCACCAGCAGAGATGGACTCAGCTCCTACGAGCAGTACTTC.